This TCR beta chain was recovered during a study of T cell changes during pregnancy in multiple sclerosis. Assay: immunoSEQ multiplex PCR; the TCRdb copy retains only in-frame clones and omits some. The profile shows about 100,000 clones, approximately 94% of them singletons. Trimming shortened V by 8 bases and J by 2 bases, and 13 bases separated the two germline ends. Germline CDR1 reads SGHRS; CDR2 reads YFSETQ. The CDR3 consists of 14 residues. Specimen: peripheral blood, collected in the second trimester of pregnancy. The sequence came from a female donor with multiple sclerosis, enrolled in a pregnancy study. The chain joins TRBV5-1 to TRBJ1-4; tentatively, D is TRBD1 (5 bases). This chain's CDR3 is CASNQGRTNEKLFF. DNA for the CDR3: TGCGCCAGTAATCAGGGCCGGACTAATGAAAAACTGTTTTTT. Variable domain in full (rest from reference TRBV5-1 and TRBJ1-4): KAGVTQTPRYLIKTRGQQVTLSCSPISGHRSVSWYQQTPGQGLQFLFEYFSETQRNKGNFPGRFSGRQFSNSRSEMNVSTLELGDSALYLCASNQGRTNEKLFFGSGTQLSVL.